The rows below give T cell receptor beta chains drawn from one sample of a study of cytomegalovirus exposure and HLA in healthy donors. The repertoire was sequenced with immunoSEQ multiplex PCR; TCRdb's copy has only in-frame clones and lacks some. The data include 150,000 to 200,000 clones; the top ten clones carry around 1.4%. Specimen: PBMCs. The origin of the receptors is a woman aged 55 to 70 in good health and CMV-seronegative. The CDR3 runs from the conserved cysteine through the conserved F or W. The order of the fields is D gene, V gene, J gene, CDR3 DNA, CDR3 protein. A D gene is named only where the DNA matches it firmly.

>TRBD1|TRBV4-3|TRBJ1-1
TGCGCCAGCAGCCCGAACAGGGGTCTAAACACTGAAGCTTTCTTT
CASSPNRGLNTEAFF
>NA|TRBV7-8|TRBJ2-2
TGTGCCAGCAGCTTCAGGGTGGACGGGGAGCTGTTTTTT
CASSFRVDGELFF
>NA|TRBV6-5|TRBJ1-1
TGTGCCAGCAGTACCGGCAGGGGTGACACTGAAGCTCTCTTT
CASSTGRGDTEALF
>NA|TRBV7-6|TRBJ2-5
TGTGCCAGCAGCTTACGCAGGGGATCAGAGACCCAGTACTTC
CASSLRRGSETQYF
>NA|TRBV6-1|TRBJ2-2
TGTGCCAGCAGTGAACAGTACAGGGTCGCCAACACCGGGGAGCTGTTTTTT
CASSEQYRVANTGELFF
>NA|TRBV2|TRBJ2-7
TGTGCCAGCAGTGAAAGACTAACAACCTACGAGCAGTACTTC
CASSERLTTYEQYF
>NA|TRBV5-1|TRBJ1-2
TGCGCCAGCAGCACCGGACACACCGAAGGCTATGGCTACACCTTC
CASSTGHTEGYGYTF
>NA|TRBV19|TRBJ2-5
TGTGCCAGTAGTATAGGGGGCAGGGAAGAGACCCAGTACTTC
CASSIGGREETQYF
>NA|TRBV7-9|TRBJ1-1
TGTGCCAGCAGCTTAGGGGGGGGTCGGGCACGGAACACTGAAGCTTTCTTT
CASSLGGGRARNTEAFF
>TRBD1|TRBV27|TRBJ1-2
TGTGCCAGCAGACTTTTGACGGGACAGGGGAAGGGCTACACCTTC
CASRLLTGQGKGYTF
>NA|TRBV5-1|TRBJ2-5
TGCGCCAGCAGCTTGTTCGCGGAGGGGACCCAGTACTTC
CASSLFAEGTQYF
>NA|TRBV7-9|TRBJ2-4
NA
CASSFGTGTLRKYF
>NA|TRBV6-1|TRBJ2-2
TGTGCCAGCAGGCCCCTAAATTCTAACACCGGGGAGCTGTTTTTT
CASRPLNSNTGELFF
>TRBD1|TRBV5-4|TRBJ2-5
TGTGCCAGCAGCTTGGGAGACGGACAGGACGAGACCCAGTACTTC
CASSLGDGQDETQYF
>NA|TRBV7-9|TRBJ2-2
TGTGCCAGCAGCCTCCTAGCGACGAACACCGGGGAGCTGTTTTTT
CASSLLATNTGELFF
>NA|TRBV27|TRBJ2-3
TGTGCCAGCAGTTTAATAACAGGGATAGGCACAGATACGCAGTATTTT
CASSLITGIGTDTQYF
>NA|TRBV7-9|TRBJ2-7
TGTGCCAGCAGCCGTCAGGGGGGAAATGTCGAGCAGTACTTC
CASSRQGGNVEQYF
>TRBD2|TRBV18|TRBJ2-5
TGTGCCAGCTCATTGACTAGCGGGCAAGAGACCCAGTACTTC
CASSLTSGQETQYF
>NA|TRBV5-1|TRBJ2-7
TGCGCCAGCAGCTTGACAGGGTCCTACGAGCAGTACTTC
CASSLTGSYEQYF
>NA|TRBV2|TRBJ2-6
TGTGCCAGCGACAGGCGCTCTGGGGCCAACGTCCTGACTTTC
CASDRRSGANVLTF
>NA|TRBV5-4|TRBJ2-2
TGTGCCAGCAGCATTGGACTCTTGAACACCGGGGAGCTGTTTTTT
CASSIGLLNTGELFF
>NA|TRBV7-2|TRBJ1-2
TGTGCCAGCAGCTTAGTTGCGGCGGGCTACGGCTACACCTTC
CASSLVAAGYGYTF
>TRBD1|TRBV10-3|TRBJ1-6
TGTGCCATAAGGACAGGGGAAGATTCACCCCTCCACTTT
CAIRTGEDSPLHF
>TRBD2|TRBV2|TRBJ2-1
TGTGCCAGCAGTGATCCTGCCTGGACTAGCGATTACAATGAGCAGTTCTTC
CASSDPAWTSDYNEQFF
>TRBD2|TRBV10-3|TRBJ2-7
TGTGCCATCAGTGGGACTAGCGGAAGCAGCGAGCAGTACTTC
CAISGTSGSSEQYF
>NA|TRBV6-6|TRBJ1-1
TGTGCCAGCAGTTACGGAGGGGCTACTGAAGCTTTCTTT
CASSYGGATEAFF
>NA|TRBV5-8|TRBJ2-3
TGTGCCAGCAGCTTGGGGCAGAAGACAGATACGCAGTATTTT
CASSLGQKTDTQYF
>TRBD1|TRBV7-3|TRBJ1-2
TGTGCCAGTGGGACAGGGAATCCGCGTAGCTATGGCTACACCTTC
CASGTGNPRSYGYTF
>NA|TRBV5-1|TRBJ1-6
TGCGCCAGCAGCCCCTATTCGCAGGACTATAATTCACCCCTCCACTTT
CASSPYSQDYNSPLHF
>NA|TRBV5-1|TRBJ2-5
TGCGCCAGCAGCCCCTCCCAAGAGACCCAGTACTTC
CASSPSQETQYF
>NA|TRBV2|TRBJ1-3
TGTGCCAGCAGTGCCGAGGGCGCTGGAAACACCATATATTTT
CASSAEGAGNTIYF
>NA|TRBV5-1|TRBJ2-3
TGCGCCAGCAGCTTCGGGGGTAGCACAGATACGCAGTATTTT
CASSFGGSTDTQYF
>TRBD1|TRBV4-2|TRBJ1-5
TGTGCCAGCAGCCCCGGGACAGGTGACAATCAGCCCCAGCATTTT
CASSPGTGDNQPQHF
>TRBD1|TRBV29-1|TRBJ1-1
TGCAGCGGATACAGGGGCGGGGAAGCTTTCTTT
CSGYRGGEAFF
>NA|TRBV4-3|TRBJ2-1
TGCGCCAGCAGCCAAGATACCCGACTCAATGAGCAGTTCTTC
CASSQDTRLNEQFF
>TRBD1|TRBV4-3|TRBJ1-1
TGCGCCAGCAGCTCAGGACAGGGGCGAAACACTGAAGCTTTCTTT
CASSSGQGRNTEAFF
>TRBD2|TRBV27|TRBJ2-7
TGTGCCAGCAGTCGACTAGCGGGCTCCTACGAGCAGTACTTC
CASSRLAGSYEQYF
>NA|TRBV14|TRBJ2-5
TGTGCCAGCAGCCGAGGGGGGGACGGGGGTCGGACCCAGTACTTC
CASSRGGDGGRTQYF
>TRBD1|TRBV5-1|TRBJ2-7
TGCGCCAGCAGCCCTTACGGGGGGGGACAGGGGGCAAGGTACGAGCAGTACTTC
CASSPYGGGQGARYEQYF
>NA|TRBV5-4|TRBJ1-2
TGTGCCAGCAGCTCTTCGACAGGCTCCTATGGCTACACCTTC
CASSSSTGSYGYTF